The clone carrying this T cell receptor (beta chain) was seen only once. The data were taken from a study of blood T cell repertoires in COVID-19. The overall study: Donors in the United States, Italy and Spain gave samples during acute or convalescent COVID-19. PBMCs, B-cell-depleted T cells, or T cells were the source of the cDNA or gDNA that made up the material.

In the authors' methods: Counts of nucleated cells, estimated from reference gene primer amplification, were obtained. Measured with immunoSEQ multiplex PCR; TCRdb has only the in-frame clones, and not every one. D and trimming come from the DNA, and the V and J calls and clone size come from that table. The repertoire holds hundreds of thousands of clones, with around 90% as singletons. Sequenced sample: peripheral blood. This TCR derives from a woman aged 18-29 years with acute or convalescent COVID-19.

CDR3 sequence reads: CASSELGGAPGTEAFF. CDR3 DNA sequence: TGCGCCAGCAGTGAATTAGGGGGGGCGCCGGGAACTGAAGCTTTCTTT. The J gene is TRBJ1-1, the V gene TRBV10-1; tentatively, D is TRBD1 (6 bases). Germline V gives CDR1 WNHNN, CDR2 SYGVQD (reference sequence). Trimming pared 3 bases from V and 5 bases from J, leaving 19 bases between. CDR3 length: 16 residues.